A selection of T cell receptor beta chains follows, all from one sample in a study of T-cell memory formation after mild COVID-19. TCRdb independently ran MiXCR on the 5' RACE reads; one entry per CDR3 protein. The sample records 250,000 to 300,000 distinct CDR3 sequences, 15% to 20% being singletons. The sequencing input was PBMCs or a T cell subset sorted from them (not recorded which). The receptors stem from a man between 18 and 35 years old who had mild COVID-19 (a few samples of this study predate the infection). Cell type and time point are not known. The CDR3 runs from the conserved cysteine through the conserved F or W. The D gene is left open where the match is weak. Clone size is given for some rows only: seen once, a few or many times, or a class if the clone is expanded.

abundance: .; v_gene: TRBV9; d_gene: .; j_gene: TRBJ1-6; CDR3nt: TGTGCCAGCAGCGGGACAAGTAATTCACCCCTCCACTTT; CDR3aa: CASSGTSNSPLHF
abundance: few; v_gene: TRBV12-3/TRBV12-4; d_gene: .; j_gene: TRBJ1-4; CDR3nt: TGTGCCAGCAGTTTACAGGGTTTTGAAAAACTGTTTTTT; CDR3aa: CASSLQGFEKLFF
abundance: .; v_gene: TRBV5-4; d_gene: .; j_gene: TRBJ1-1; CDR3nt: TGTGCCAGCAGCTCCGGGAAGAACACTGAAGCTTTCTTT; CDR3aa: CASSSGKNTEAFF
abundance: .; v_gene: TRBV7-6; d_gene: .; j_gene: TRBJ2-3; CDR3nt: TGTGCCAGCAGCCGGAGCACGGGTTTCACAGATACGCAGTATTTT; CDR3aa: CASSRSTGFTDTQYF
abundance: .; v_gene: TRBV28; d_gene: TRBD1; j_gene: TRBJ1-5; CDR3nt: TGTGCCAGCAGTTTCGACAGGGCAGCTCAGCCCCAGCATTTT; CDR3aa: CASSFDRAAQPQHF
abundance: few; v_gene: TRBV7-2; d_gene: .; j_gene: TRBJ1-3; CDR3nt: TGTGCCAGCAGCTTAGGGCACAGGGTCGGAAACACCATATATTTT; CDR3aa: CASSLGHRVGNTIYF
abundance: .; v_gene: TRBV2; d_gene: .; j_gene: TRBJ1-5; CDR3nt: TGTGCCAGCAGTGGGGCAGGGGTGATTAATCAGCCCCAGCATTTT; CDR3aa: CASSGAGVINQPQHF
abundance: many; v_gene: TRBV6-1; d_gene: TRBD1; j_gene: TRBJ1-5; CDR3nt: TGTGCCAGCAGTGATGGAGAAATTCGGGACAGGGTTGTTTGGGGGGACTCTCAGCCCCAGCATTTT; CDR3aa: CASSDGEIRDRVVWGDSQPQHF
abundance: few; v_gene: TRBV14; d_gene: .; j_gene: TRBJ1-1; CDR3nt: TGTGCCAGCAGGAAGCTAATGAACACTGAAGCTTTCTTT; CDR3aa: CASRKLMNTEAFF
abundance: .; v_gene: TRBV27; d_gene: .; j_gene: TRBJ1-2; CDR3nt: TGTGCCAGCAGTGCCGGGCCTTCTAACTATGGCTACACCTTC; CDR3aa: CASSAGPSNYGYTF
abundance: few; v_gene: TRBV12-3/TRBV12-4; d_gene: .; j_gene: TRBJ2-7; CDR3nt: TGTGCCAGCAGTTTATACCGGGGTTCCTACGAGCAGTACTTC; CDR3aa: CASSLYRGSYEQYF
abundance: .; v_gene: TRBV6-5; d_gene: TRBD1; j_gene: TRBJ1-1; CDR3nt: TGTGCCAGCATTAACAGGGGCGGGAACACTGAAGCTTTCTTT; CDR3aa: CASINRGGNTEAFF
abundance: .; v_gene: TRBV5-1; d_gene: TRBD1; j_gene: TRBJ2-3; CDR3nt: TGCGCCAGCAGCTCTGGACAGGCCCAGTTCACAGATACGCAGTATTTT; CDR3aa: CASSSGQAQFTDTQYF
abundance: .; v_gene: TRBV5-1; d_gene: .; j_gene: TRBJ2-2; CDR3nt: TGCGCCAGCAGCTTGGTGGTAGGAACCAACACCGGGGAGCTGTTTTTT; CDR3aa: CASSLVVGTNTGELFF
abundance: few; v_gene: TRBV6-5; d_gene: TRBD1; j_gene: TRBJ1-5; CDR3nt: TGTGCCAGCAGCCTGACAGGGGGCGCATATCAGCCCCAGCATTTT; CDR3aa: CASSLTGGAYQPQHF
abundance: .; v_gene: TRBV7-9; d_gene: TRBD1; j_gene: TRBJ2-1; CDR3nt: TGTGCCAGCATTAACCCGGGACAGGCGAGCTCCTACAATGAGCAGTTCTTC; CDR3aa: CASINPGQASSYNEQFF
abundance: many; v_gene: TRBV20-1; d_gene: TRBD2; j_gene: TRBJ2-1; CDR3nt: TGCAGTGCTAGAGGACTAGCGGAATACAATGAGCAGTTCTTC; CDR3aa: CSARGLAEYNEQFF
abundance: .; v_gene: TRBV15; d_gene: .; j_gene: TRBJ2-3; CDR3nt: TGTGCCACCGGGCAAGCTAGCACAGATACGCAGTATTTT; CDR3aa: CATGQASTDTQYF
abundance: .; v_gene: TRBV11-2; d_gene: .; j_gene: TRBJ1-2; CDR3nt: TGTGCCAGCAGCTTGCAACAGACTAACTATGGCTACACCTTC; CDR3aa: CASSLQQTNYGYTF
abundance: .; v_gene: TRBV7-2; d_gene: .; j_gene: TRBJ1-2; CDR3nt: TGTGCCAGCAGCTTAGGACCCGAGGTGGACCATGGCTACACCTTC; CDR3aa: CASSLGPEVDHGYTF
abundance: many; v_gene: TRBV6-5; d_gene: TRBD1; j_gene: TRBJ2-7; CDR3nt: TGTGCCAGCAGAACCGGGACAGGGAGTCCCTACGAGCAGTACTTC; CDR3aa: CASRTGTGSPYEQYF
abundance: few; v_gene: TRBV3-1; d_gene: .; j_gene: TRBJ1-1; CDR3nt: TGTGCCAGCAGCCCGACTCGGGGTGGGTCTGAAGCTTTCTTT; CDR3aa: CASSPTRGGSEAFF
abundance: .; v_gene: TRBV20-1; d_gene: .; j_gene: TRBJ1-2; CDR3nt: TGCAGTGCTAGAGAGGGGCAGGGGCACTATGGCTACACCTTC; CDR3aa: CSAREGQGHYGYTF
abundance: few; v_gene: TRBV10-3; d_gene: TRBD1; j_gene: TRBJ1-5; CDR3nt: TGTGCCATCAGTGATGTGGGACAGGGGAAACATCAGCCCCAGCATTTT; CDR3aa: CAISDVGQGKHQPQHF
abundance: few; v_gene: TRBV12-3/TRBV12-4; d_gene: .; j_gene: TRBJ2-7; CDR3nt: TGTGCCAGCAGTTCTCTTATTAGGTTTGGCTTTAAATTCTCCTACGAGCAGTACTTC; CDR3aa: CASSSLIRFGFKFSYEQYF
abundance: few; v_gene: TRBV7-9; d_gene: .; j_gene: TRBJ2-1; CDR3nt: TGTGCCAGCAGCCACAGGGAGCGGAATGAGCAGTTCTTC; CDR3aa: CASSHRERNEQFF
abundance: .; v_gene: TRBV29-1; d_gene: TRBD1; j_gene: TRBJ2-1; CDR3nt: TGCAGCGCCCTCGAGCTGACAGGGCAAGGGTTCTTC; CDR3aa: CSALELTGQGFF
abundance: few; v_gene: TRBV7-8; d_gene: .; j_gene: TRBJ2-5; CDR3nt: TGTGCCAGCAGCTTCGGCGTGGGGAAAGAGACCCAGTACTTC; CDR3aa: CASSFGVGKETQYF
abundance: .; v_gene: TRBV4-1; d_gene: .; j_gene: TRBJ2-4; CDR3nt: TGCGCCAGCAGCCAAGAGGGGGGAGTTCTAGCCAAAAACATTCAGTACTTC; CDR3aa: CASSQEGGVLAKNIQYF
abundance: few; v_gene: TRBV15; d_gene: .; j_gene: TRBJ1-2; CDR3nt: TGTGCCACCAGCAGACCCGGACGGGGAGGCTACACCTTC; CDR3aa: CATSRPGRGGYTF
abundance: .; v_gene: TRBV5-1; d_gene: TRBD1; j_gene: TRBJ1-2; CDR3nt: TGCGCCAGCAGCAACAGGGGAGTCGGTGGCTACACCTTC; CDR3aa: CASSNRGVGGYTF
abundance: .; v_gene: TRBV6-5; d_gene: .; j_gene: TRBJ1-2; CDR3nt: TGTGCCAGCAGTTACTCGTTAGCGGGTTTCTATGGCTACACCTTC; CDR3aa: CASSYSLAGFYGYTF
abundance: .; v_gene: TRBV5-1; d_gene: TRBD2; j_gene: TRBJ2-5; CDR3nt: TGCGCCAGCAGCTTGAGGCGGGGGGAATACCAAGAGACCCAGTACTTC; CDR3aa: CASSLRRGEYQETQYF
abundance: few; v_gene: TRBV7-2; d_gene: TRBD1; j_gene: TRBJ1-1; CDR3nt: TGTGCCAGCAGCCTCCAGGGGGCGGTAAGCACTGAAGCTTTCTTT; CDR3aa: CASSLQGAVSTEAFF
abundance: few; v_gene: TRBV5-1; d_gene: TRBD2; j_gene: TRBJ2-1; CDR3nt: TGCGCCAGCAGCTTCGGGGGGAACAATGAGCAGTTCTTC; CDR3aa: CASSFGGNNEQFF
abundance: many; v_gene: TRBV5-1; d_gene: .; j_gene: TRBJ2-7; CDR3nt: TGCGCCAGCAGCTTGTCCGGGCCTGCCTACGAGCAGTACTTC; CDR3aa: CASSLSGPAYEQYF
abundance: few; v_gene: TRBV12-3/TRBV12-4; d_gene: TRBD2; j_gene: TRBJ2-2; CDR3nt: TGTGCCAGCAGTTCCCATAGCGGGGCAATCACCGGGGAGCTGTTTTTT; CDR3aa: CASSSHSGAITGELFF
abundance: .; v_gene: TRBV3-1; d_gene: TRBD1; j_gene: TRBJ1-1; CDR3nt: TGTGCCAGCAGCCCCCCCTGGACAGGGGACACTGAAGCTTTCTTT; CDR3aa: CASSPPWTGDTEAFF
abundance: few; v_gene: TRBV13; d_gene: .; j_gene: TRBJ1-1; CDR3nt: TGTGCCAGCAGCCCCGAGGCCGGGGGCAGGACTGAAGCTTTCTTT; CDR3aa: CASSPEAGGRTEAFF
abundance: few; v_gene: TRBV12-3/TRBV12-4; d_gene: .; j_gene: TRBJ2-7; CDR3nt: TGTGCCAGCAGTTTGATGAATACAGGGTCCGAGCAGTACTTC; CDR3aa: CASSLMNTGSEQYF
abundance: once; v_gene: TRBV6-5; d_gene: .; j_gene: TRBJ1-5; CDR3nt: TGTGCCAGCGGTGGGGTGGATCAGCCCCAGCATTTT; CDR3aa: CASGGVDQPQHF
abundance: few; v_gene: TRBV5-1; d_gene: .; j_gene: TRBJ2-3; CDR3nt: TGCGCCAGCAGACACGCTAGCACAGATACGCAGTATTTT; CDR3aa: CASRHASTDTQYF
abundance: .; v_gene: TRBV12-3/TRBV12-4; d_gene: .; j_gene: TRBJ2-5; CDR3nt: TGTGCCAGCACCCTACAGCGGTGGGAGACCCAGTACTTC; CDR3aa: CASTLQRWETQYF
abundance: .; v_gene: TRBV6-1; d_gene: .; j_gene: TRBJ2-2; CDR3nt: TGTGCCAGCACCCTGGTGGCCGGGGAGCTGTTTTTT; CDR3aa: CASTLVAGELFF
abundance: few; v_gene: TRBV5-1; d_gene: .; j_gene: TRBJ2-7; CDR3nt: TGCGCCAGCAGCTACTTTGGGGGCTCCGACGAGCAGTACTTC; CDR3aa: CASSYFGGSDEQYF
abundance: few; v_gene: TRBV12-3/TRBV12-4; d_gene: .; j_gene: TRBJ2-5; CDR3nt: TGTGCCAGCAGCAACCAGCTACTAGAGACCCAGTACTTC; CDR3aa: CASSNQLLETQYF
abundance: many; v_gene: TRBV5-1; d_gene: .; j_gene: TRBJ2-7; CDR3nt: TGCGCCAGCAGCCCCCTCGGAGAGCAGTACTTC; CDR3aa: CASSPLGEQYF
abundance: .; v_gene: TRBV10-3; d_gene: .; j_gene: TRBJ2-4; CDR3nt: TGTGCCATCAGTGAGTCGGGTATGAAAAACATTCAGTACTTC; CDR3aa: CAISESGMKNIQYF
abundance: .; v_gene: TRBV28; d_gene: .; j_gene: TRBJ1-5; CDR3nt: TGTGCCAGCACCTTAACGGGTCAGCCCCAGCATTTT; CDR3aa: CASTLTGQPQHF
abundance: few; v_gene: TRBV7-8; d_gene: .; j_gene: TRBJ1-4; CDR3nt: TGTGCCAGCAGCTCCGGACTGGGGGATGAAAAACTGTTTTTT; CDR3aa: CASSSGLGDEKLFF
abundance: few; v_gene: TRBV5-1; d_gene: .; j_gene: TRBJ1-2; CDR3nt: TGCGCCAGCGGGAGTGAAGGATTTGGCTATGGCTACACCTTC; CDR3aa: CASGSEGFGYGYTF
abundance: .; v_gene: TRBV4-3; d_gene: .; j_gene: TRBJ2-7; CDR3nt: TGCGCCAGCAGCCAAGGCTTCAGGGGTGACTACGAGCAGTACTTC; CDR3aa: CASSQGFRGDYEQYF
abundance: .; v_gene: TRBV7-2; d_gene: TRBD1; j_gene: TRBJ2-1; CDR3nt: TGTGCCAGCAGCTTATACAGGGGAGCCTACAATGAGCAGTTCTTC; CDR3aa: CASSLYRGAYNEQFF
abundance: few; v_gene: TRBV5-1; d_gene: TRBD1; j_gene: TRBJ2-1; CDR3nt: TGCGCCAGCAGCACCTGGGACAGGGGGGATAACGACAATGAGCAGTTCTTC; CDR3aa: CASSTWDRGDNDNEQFF
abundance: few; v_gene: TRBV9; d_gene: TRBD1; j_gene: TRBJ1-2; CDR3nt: TGTGCCAGCAGCACGAACCTCCCCCCGACAGGGAAGGTCACATATGGCTACACCTTC; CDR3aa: CASSTNLPPTGKVTYGYTF
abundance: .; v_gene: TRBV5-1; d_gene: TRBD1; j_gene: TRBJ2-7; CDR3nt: TGCGCCAGCAGCCGGGGACAGGGAATGATCTACGAGCAGTACTTC; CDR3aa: CASSRGQGMIYEQYF
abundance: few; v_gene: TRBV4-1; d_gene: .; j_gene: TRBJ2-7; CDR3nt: TGCGCCAGCAGCCACTCCACGGGGTCGAACGAGCAGTACTTC; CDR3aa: CASSHSTGSNEQYF